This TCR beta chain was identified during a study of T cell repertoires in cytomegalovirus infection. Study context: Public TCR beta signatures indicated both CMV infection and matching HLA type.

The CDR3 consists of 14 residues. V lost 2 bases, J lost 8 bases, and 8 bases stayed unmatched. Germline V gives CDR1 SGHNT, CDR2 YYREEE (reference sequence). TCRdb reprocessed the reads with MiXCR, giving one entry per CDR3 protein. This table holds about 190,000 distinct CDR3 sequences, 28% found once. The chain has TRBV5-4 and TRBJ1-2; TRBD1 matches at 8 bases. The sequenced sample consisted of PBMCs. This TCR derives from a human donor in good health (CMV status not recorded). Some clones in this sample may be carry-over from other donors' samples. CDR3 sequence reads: CASSFPGQGRGYTF. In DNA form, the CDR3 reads TGTGCCAGCAGCTTCCCTGGACAGGGACGCGGCTACACCTTC.